Shown below are 15 T cell receptor beta chains from a single sample sequenced in a study of cytomegalovirus exposure and HLA in healthy donors. A multiplex PCR was run with 60 Vbeta primers and 13 Jbeta primers. Assay used: immunoSEQ multiplex PCR; TCRdb lists only in-frame clones, some missing. The sample lists around 96,000 clones; 70% to 90% were seen once. The sequenced sample was PBMCs. Receptors were obtained from a young man in good health and CMV-seronegative.

The chain is built from TRBV10-3 and TRBJ1-6, with D tentatively TRBD1 (5 bases). Germline CDR1 reads ENHRY; CDR2 reads SYGVKD. CDR3 length: 15 amino acids. Trimming stripped 4 bases from V and 5 bases from J, with 12 bases between. This chain's CDR3 is CAISGQGSHNSPLHF. CDR3 nucleotide sequence: TGTGCCATCAGTGGTCAGGGTAGTCATAATTCACCCCTCCACTTT.

The V call is TRBV6-5, the J call TRBJ1-4; no clear D gene. The CDR3 consists of 12 residues. Germline V gene data show CDR1 as MNHEY and CDR2 as SVGAGI. The germline V and J ends were trimmed by 6 bases and 7 bases, with 9 bases remaining between them. CDR3: CASSRGSEKLFF. DNA of the CDR3: TGTGCCAGCAGCCGGGGATCTGAAAAACTGTTTTTT.

This clone was detected only once. V usage is TRBV6-1 and J usage is TRBJ2-7; D not certain. Germline V lookup: CDR1 MNHNS, CDR2 SASEGT. The V and J ends lost 6 bases and 3 bases respectively, with 9 bases between them. This CDR3 is 12 amino acids long. The CDR3 DNA reads TGTGCCAGCAGACACCCCAACTACGAGCAGTACTTC. Its protein is CASRHPNYEQYF.

The table lists this clone with a few counts. The V call is TRBV7-9, the J call TRBJ2-7, with D unclear. The length of the CDR3 is 12 residues. V was clipped by 5 bases and J by 3 bases, with 8 bases between them. Germline assignment: CDR1 SEHNR and CDR2 FQNEAQ (reference sequence). CDR3 nucleotide sequence: TGTGCCAGCAGCCCACTTGGCTACGAGCAGTACTTC. It codes for CASSPLGYEQYF.

The genes are TRBV6-5 and TRBJ2-3, with 8 bases lining up with TRBD2. CDR3 length: 15 amino acids. Losses at the gene ends were 11 bases for V and 4 bases for J; bases not matched to a gene: 14. Germline V CDR1 and CDR2: MNHEY, SVGAGI. In DNA, the CDR3 is TGTGCCGCAGGGGTTAGCGGGGCCACGCCAGATACGCAGTATTTT. The encoded protein is CAAGVSGATPDTQYF.

This chain connects TRBV5-1 to TRBJ1-6; D possibly corresponds to TRBD1 (6 bases). Germline CDR1 and CDR2: SGHRS and YFSETQ. Deletions cut 2 bases from V and 8 bases from J, with 11 bases between. The CDR3 consists of 14 residues. DNA for the CDR3: TGCGCCAGCAGCTTCGGGACACTGGATTCACCCCTCCACTTT. This encodes CASSFGTLDSPLHF.

DNA for the CDR3: TGTGCCAGCACTACAGGGAATCAGCCCCAGCATTTT. Translating it yields CASTTGNQPQHF. V is TRBV6-5 and J is TRBJ1-5; D is perhaps TRBD1 (6 bases). Germline V gene lookup returns CDR1 MNHEY and CDR2 SVGAGI. V lost 7 bases, J lost 4 bases, and 8 bases lay in between. This CDR3 contains 12 residues.

The genes are TRBV7-6 and TRBJ2-5, with 15 bases fitting TRBD2. Trimming removed 4 bases from V and 4 bases from J; junction bases left unmatched: 4. From germline, CDR1 is SGHVS and CDR2 FNYEAQ. The CDR3 extends over 16 amino acids. CDR3 DNA sequence: TGTGCCAGCAGCTATAGGACTAGCGGGGGGGCAGAGACCCAGTACTTC. Its translation is CASSYRTSGGAETQYF.

The rearrangement joins TRBV5-1 to TRBJ1-3; D perhaps matches TRBD1 (5 bases). The V end lost 0 bases, the J end lost 0 bases, and 13 bases lay between the germline ends. Per germline, CDR1 SGHRS and CDR2 YFSETQ. The CDR3 consists of 17 residues. The CDR3 DNA is TGCGCCAGCAGCTTGGTGGCCCAGGGAGGCTCTGGAAACACCATATATTTT. Protein: CASSLVAQGGSGNTIYF.

The genes are TRBV29-1 and TRBJ1-1; D is ambiguous. The CDR3 is 11 residues long. CDR1 is SQVTM, CDR2 ANQGSEA, per germline. Trimming shortened V by 4 bases and J by 6 bases, and 9 bases separated the two germline ends. CDR3 residues: CSVGSSAEAFF. The CDR3 nucleotides read TGCAGCGTTGGGTCGTCGGCTGAAGCTTTCTTT.

V usage is TRBV4-1 and J usage is TRBJ2-5; maybe TRBD1 (5 bases). Trimming removed 0 bases from V and 1 base from J, with 18 bases in between. The CDR3 loop spans 18 amino acids. Germline V gene lookup returns CDR1 MGHRA and CDR2 YSYEKL. The CDR3 sequence is CASSQDNTNGALQETQYF. CDR3 bases: TGCGCCAGCAGCCAAGATAATACGAATGGGGCCCTCCAAGAGACCCAGTACTTC.

J is TRBJ2-3 and V is TRBV19, with TRBD2 as a possible D gene (7 bases). Trimming took off 3 bases at V and 0 bases at J, with 10 bases between the two ends. The CDR3 is 15 residues long. Germline lookup yields CDR1 LNHDA and CDR2 SQIVND (reference sequence). The DNA for the CDR3 is TGTGCCAGTAGTATTAGGGGGGGGAGCACAGATACGCAGTATTTT. Encoded protein: CASSIRGGSTDTQYF. Full variable domain (missing parts from reference TRBV19 and TRBJ2-3): DGGITQSPKYLFRKEGQNVTLSCEQNLNHDAMYWYRQDPGQGLRLIYYSQIVNDFQKGDIAEGYSVSREKKESFPLTVTSAQKNPTAFYLCASSIRGGSTDTQYFGPGTRLTVL.

The gene calls are TRBV4-1 and TRBJ1-2; TRBD1 aligns across 8 bases. This CDR3 is 16 amino acids long. CDR1 is MGHRA and CDR2 is YSYEKL in the germline V gene. The ends lost 0 bases at V and 0 bases at J; junction bases unmatched: 3. CDR3 nucleotides: TGCGCCAGCAGCCAAGACGCGGGACAGGCTAACTATGGCTACACCTTC. This translates into CASSQDAGQANYGYTF.

This chain connects TRBV19 to TRBJ1-6; 7 bases agree with TRBD1. The germline V gene has CDR1 LNHDA and CDR2 SQIVND (reference sequence). V trimming: 6 bases; J trimming: 0 bases; junction bases outside the gene matches: 8. The CDR3 has 17 amino acids. The CDR3 bases are TGTGCCAGTAGGGGAGGACAGGCGCTCTCCTATAATTCACCCCTCCACTTT. The encoded protein is CASRGGQALSYNSPLHF.

This clone appeared once. The chain is built from TRBV11-2 and TRBJ1-1; no clear D gene. CDR3 length equals 15 residues. Trimming cost V 0 bases and J 4 bases, with 12 bases left between them. Germline V gene lookup returns CDR1 SGHAT and CDR2 FQNNGV. The CDR3 DNA sequence: TGTGCCAGCAGCTTAGAAGGGTTTCGGGGCACTGAAGCTTTCTTT. Amino acid sequence: CASSLEGFRGTEAFF.